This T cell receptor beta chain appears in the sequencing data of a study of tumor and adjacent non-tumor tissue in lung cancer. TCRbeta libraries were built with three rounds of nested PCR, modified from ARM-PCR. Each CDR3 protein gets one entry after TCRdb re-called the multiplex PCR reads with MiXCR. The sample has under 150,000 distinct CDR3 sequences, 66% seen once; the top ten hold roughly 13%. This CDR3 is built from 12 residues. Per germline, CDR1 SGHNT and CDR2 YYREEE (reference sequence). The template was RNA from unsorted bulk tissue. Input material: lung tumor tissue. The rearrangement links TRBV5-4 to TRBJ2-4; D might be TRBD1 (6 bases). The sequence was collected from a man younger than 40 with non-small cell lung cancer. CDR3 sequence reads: CTGSSDSSIQYF. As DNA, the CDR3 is TGTACCGGCAGCTCGGACAGCAGTATTCAGTACTTC.